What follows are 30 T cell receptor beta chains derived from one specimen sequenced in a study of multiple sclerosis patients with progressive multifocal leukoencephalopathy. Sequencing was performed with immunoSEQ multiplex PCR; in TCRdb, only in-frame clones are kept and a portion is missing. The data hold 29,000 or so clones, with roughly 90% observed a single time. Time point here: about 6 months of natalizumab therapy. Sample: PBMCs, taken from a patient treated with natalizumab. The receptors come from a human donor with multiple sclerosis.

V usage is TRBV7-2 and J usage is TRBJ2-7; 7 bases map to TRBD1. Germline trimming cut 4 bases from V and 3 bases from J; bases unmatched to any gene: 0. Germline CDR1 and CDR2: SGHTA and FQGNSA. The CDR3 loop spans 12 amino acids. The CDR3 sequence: CASSWDSYEQYF. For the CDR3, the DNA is TGTGCCAGCAGCTGGGACAGCTACGAGCAGTACTTC. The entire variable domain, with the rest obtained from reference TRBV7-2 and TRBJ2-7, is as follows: GAGVSQSPSNKVTEKGKDVELRCDPISGHTALYWYRQSLGQGLEFLIYFQGNSAPDKSGLPSDRFSAERTGGSVSTLTIQRTQQEDSAVYLCASSWDSYEQYFGPGTRLTVT.

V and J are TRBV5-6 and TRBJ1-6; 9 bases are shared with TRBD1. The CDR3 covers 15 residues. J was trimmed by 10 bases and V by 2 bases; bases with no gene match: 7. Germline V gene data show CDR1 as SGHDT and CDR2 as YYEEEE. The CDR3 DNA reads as TGTGCCAGCAGCTTCACAGGGGGCGCAGAGTCACCCCTCCACTTT. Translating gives CASSFTGGAESPLHF.

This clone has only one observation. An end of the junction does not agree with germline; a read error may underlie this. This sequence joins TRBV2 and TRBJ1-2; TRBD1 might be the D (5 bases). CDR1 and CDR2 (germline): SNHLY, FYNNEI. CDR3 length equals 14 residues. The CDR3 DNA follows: TGTGCCAGCAGTGTAGGGGCAGGGTGGGGACCAGCCCAATTC. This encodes CASSVGAGWGPAQF.

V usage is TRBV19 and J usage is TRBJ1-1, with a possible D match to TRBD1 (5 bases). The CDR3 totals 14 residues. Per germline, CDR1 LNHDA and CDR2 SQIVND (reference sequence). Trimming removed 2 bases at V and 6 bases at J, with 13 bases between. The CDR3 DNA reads TGTGCCAGTAGTATACGGGGGGGACTTTCTGAAGCTTTCTTT. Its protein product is CASSIRGGLSEAFF.

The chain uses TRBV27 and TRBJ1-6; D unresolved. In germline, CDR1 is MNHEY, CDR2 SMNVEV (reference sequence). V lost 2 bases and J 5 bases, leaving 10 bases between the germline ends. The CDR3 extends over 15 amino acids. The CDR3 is CASSLLTTDNSPLHF. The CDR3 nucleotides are TGTGCCAGCAGTTTACTCACGACCGATAATTCACCCCTCCACTTT.

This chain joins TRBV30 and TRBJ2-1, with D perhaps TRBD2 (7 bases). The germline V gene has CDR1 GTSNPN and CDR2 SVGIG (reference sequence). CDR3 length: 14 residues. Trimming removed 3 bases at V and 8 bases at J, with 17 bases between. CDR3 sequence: CAWSWDNRGDEQFF. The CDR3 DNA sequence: TGTGCCTGGAGCTGGGACAACCGGGGGGATGAGCAGTTCTTC.

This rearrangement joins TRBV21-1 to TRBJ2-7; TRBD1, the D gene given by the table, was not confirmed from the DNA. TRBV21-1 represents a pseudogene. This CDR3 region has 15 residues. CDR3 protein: CASSEGQGGIYEQYF. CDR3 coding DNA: TGTGCCAGCAGCGAGGGACAGGGTGGAATCTACGAGCAGTACTTC.

The CDR3 protein is CASSFATGSYQETQYF. As DNA, the CDR3 is TGTGCCAGCAGTTTCGCGACAGGATCCTACCAAGAGACCCAGTACTTC. The chain has TRBV6-5 and TRBJ2-5, with a tentative D call TRBD1 (6 bases). There are 16 residues in the CDR3. The V end lost 4 bases, the J end lost 0 bases, and 15 bases lay between the germline ends. The V gene's germline CDR1 is MNHEY and CDR2 SVGAGI.

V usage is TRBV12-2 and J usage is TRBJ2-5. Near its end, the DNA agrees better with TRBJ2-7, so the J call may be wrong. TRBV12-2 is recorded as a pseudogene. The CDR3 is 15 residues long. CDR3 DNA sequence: TGTGCAAGTCGCCCCCGAAGGCCCGCAACCTACGAGCAGTACTTC. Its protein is CASRPRRPATYEQYF.

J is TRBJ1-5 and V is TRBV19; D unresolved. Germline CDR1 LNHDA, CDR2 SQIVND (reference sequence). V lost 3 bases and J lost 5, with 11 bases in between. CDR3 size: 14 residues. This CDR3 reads CASSILLADQPQHF. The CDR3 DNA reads TGTGCCAGTAGTATTCTCCTGGCCGATCAGCCCCAGCATTTT. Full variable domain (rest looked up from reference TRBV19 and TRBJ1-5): DGGITQSPKYLFRKEGQNVTLSCEQNLNHDAMYWYRQDPGQGLRLIYYSQIVNDFQKGDIAEGYSVSREKKESFPLTVTSAQKNPTAFYLCASSILLADQPQHFGDGTRLSIL.

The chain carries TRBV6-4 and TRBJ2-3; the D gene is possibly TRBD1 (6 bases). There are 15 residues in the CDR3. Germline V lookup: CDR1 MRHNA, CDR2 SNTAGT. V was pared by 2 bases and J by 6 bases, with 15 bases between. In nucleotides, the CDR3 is TGTGCCAGCAGTGACGGGGGCAGAGCCACGGATACGCAGTATTTT. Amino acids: CASSDGGRATDTQYF.

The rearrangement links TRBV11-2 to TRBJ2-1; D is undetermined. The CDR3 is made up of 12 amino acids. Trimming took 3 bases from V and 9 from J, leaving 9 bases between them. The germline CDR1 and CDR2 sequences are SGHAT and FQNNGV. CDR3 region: CASSLTRVEQFF. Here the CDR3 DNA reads TGTGCCAGCAGCTTGACGCGAGTTGAGCAGTTCTTC.

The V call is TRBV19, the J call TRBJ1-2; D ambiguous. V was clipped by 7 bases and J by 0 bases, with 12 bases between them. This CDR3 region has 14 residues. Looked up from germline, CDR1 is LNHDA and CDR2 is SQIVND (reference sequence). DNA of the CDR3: TGTGCCAGTAATAGTCAGATAGCTAACTATGGCTACACCTTC. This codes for CASNSQIANYGYTF.

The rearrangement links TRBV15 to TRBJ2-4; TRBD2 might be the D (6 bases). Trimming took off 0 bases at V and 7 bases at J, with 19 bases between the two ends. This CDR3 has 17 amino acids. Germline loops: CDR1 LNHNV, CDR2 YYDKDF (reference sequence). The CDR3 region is CATSRDGPSGVRNIQYF. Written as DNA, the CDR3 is TGTGCCACCAGCAGAGACGGGCCCTCGGGGGTTCGGAACATTCAGTACTTC.

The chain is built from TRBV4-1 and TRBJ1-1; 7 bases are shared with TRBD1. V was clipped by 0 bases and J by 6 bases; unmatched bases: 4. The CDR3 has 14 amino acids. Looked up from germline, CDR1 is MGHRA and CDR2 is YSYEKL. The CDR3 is CASSQDRQGAEAFF. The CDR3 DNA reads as TGCGCCAGCAGCCAAGACCGACAGGGCGCTGAAGCTTTCTTT.

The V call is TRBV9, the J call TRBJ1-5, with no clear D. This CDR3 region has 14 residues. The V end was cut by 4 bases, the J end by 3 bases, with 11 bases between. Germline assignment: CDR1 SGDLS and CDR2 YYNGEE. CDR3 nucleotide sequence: TGTGCCAGCAGCCCCCCGGGCTTCAATCAGCCCCAGCATTTT. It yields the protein CASSPPGFNQPQHF.

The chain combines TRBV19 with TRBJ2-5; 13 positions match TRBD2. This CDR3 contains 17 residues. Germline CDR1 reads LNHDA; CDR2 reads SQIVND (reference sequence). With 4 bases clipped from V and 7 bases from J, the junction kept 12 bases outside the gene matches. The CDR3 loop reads CASSNLRTSGSLGTQYF. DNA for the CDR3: TGTGCCAGTAGTAACCTAAGGACTAGCGGGAGTTTAGGGACCCAGTACTTC.

The CDR3 loop is CASSFGLAAGGNIQYF. DNA of the CDR3: TGTGCCAGCAGCTTTGGGCTAGCGGCCGGTGGAAACATTCAGTACTTC. V is TRBV7-2 and J is TRBJ2-4; 7 bases are shared with TRBD2. The CDR3 is made up of 16 amino acids. V was pared by 3 bases and J by 6 bases, with 11 bases of the junction left unmatched. Germline CDR1 is SGHTA and CDR2 is FQGNSA.

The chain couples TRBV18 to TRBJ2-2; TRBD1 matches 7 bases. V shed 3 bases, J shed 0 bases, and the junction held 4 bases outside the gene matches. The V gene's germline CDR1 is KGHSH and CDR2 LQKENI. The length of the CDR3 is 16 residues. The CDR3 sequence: CASSPPGTANTGELFF. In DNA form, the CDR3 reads TGTGCCAGCTCACCTCCCGGGACAGCGAACACCGGGGAGCTGTTTTTT. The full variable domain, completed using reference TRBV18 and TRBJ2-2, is NAGVMQNPRHLVRRRGQEARLRCSPMKGHSHVYWYRQLPEEGLKFMVYLQKENIIDESGMPKERFSAEFPKEGPSILRIQQVVRGDSAAYFCASSPPGTANTGELFFGEGSRLTVL.

CDR3 nucleotide sequence: TGTGCCAGCAGTCCTCGACTGGGTTATGGCTACACCTTC. This sequence encodes CASSPRLGYGYTF. The chain links TRBV27 to TRBJ1-2; D gene ambiguous. Germline CDR1 MNHEY, CDR2 SMNVEV (reference sequence). The CDR3 length is 13 residues. Between the trimmed V and J ends, which lost 5 bases and 5 bases, there was a span of 12 bases.

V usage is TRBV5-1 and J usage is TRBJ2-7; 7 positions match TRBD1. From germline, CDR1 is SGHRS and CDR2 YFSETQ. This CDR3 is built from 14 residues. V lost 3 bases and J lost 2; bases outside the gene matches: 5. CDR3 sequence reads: CASSWLQGAYEQYF. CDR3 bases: TGCGCCAGCAGCTGGCTCCAGGGGGCCTACGAGCAGTACTTC.

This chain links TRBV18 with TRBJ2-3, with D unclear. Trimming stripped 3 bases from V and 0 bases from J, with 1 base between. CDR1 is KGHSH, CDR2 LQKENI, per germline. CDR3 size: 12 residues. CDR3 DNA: TGTGCCAGCTCACCGAGCACAGATACGCAGTATTTT. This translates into CASSPSTDTQYF.

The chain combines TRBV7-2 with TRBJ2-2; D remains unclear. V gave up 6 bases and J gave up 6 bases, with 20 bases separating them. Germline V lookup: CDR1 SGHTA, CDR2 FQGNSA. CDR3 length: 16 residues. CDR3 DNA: TGTGCCAGCAGTGTCCCTCCCCAATTATGGGCCGGGGAGCTGTTTTTT. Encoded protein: CASSVPPQLWAGELFF.

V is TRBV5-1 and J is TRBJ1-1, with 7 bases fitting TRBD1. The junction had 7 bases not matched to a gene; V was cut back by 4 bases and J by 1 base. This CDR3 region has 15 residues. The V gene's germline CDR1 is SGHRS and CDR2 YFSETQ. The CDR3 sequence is CASSPGGTRNTEAFF. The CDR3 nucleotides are TGCGCCAGCAGCCCAGGGGGTACGAGGAACACTGAAGCTTTCTTT. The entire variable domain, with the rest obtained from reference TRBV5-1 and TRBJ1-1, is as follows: KAGVTQTPRYLIKTRGQQVTLSCSPISGHRSVSWYQQTPGQGLQFLFEYFSETQRNKGNFPGRFSGRQFSNSRSEMNVSTLELGDSALYLCASSPGGTRNTEAFFGQGTRLTVV.

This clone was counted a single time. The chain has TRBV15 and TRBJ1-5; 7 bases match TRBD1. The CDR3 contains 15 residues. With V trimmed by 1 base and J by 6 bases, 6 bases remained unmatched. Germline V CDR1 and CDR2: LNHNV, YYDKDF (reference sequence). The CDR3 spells CATSRVVQGGQPQHF. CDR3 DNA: TGTGCCACCAGCAGAGTGGTCCAGGGGGGTCAGCCCCAGCATTTT.

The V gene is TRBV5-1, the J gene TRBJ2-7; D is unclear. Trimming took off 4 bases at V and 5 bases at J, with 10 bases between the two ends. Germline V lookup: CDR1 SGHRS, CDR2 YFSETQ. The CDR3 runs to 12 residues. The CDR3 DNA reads TGCGCCAGCAGCCGAACAAACGACGAGCAGTACTTC. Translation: CASSRTNDEQYF.

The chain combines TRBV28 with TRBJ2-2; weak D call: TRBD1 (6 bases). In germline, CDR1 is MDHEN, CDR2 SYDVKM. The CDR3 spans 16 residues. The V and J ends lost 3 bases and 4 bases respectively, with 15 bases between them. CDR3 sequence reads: CASSLWGQGRTGELFF. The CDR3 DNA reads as TGTGCCAGCAGTTTGTGGGGTCAGGGGCGCACCGGGGAGCTGTTTTTT.

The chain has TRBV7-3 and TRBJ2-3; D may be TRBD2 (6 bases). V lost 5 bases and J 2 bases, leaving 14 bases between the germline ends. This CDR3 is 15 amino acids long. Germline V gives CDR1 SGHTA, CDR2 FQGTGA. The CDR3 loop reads CASSHLSGDTDTQYF. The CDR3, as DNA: TGTGCCAGCAGCCACCTTAGCGGAGACACAGATACGCAGTATTTT.

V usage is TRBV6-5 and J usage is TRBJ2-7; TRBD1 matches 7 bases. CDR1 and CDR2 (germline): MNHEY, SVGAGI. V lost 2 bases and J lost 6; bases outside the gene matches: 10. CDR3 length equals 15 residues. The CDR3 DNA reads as TGTGCCAGCAGTTACGATAACCGACAGGGCCCCGAGCAGTACTTC. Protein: CASSYDNRQGPEQYF.

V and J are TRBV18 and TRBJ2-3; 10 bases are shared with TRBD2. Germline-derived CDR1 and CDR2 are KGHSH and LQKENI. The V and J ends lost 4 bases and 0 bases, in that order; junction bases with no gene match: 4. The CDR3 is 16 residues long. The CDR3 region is CASSQSSGSSTDTQYF. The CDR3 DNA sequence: TGTGCCAGCTCACAATCTAGCGGGAGCAGCACAGATACGCAGTATTTT. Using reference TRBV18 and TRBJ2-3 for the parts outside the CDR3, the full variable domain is NAGVMQNPRHLVRRRGQEARLRCSPMKGHSHVYWYRQLPEEGLKFMVYLQKENIIDESGMPKERFSAEFPKEGPSILRIQQVVRGDSAAYFCASSQSSGSSTDTQYFGPGTRLTVL.